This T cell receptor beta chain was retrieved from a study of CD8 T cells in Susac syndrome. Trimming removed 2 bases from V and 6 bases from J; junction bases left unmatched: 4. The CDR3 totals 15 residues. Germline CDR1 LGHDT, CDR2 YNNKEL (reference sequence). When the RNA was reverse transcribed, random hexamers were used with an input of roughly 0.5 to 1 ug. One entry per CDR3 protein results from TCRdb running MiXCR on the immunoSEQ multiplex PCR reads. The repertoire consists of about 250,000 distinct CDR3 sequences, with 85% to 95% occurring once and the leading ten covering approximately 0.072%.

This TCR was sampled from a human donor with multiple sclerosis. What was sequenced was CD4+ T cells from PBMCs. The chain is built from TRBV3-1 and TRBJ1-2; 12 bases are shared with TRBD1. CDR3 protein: CASSQPGQGANGYTF. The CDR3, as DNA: TGTGCCAGCAGCCAACCGGGACAGGGGGCGAATGGCTACACCTTC.